The next 9 T cell receptor beta chains were all read from a single sample in a study of T-cell memory formation after mild COVID-19. TCRdb recomputed calls from the 5' RACE reads with MiXCR, one row per CDR3 protein. Among roughly 200,000 distinct CDR3 sequences listed, 16% were seen once. Material: PBMCs or a T cell subset sorted from them (not recorded which). The receptors derive from an adult woman who had mild COVID-19 (a few samples of this study predate the infection). Cell type and time point are not known.

In its sample, this clonotype was seen a few times. V gene TRBV6-5 combines with J gene TRBJ2-2; 9 nucleotides agree with TRBD1. CDR1 and CDR2 from the germline V gene are MNHEY and SVGAGI. The CDR3 is made up of 15 amino acids. The V segment lost 6 bases and the J segment 0 bases; nucleotides outside the gene matches: 2. CDR3: CASRRTGANTGELFF. The CDR3 nucleotides are TGTGCCAGCAGGAGGACAGGGGCGAACACCGGGGAGCTGTTTTTT.

This clonotype was seen only a few times. The chain recombines TRBV6-5 with TRBJ1-3, with no clear D. Germline CDR1 and CDR2: MNHEY and SVGAGI. There are 15 residues in the CDR3. V dropped 10 bases and J dropped 0 bases, with 16 bases sitting between them. CDR3 nucleotide sequence: TGTGCCACCTCCCGAGGCCCGAGCTCTGGAAACACCATATATTTT. Translating it yields CATSRGPSSGNTIYF.

This clonotype was detected a few times. V usage is TRBV7-3 and J usage is TRBJ2-3, with D tentatively TRBD1 (6 bases). Germline CDR1 and CDR2: SGHTA and FQGTGA. CDR3 size: 15 residues. V shed 1 base and J shed 6 bases, with 14 bases lying between them. The CDR3 here is CASSLMGQLTDTQYF. The CDR3 nucleotides are TGTGCCAGCAGCTTAATGGGACAACTAACGGATACGCAGTATTTT.

The sample holds a few counts of this clonotype. The chain's CDR3 is CASSLDTVYSNQPQHF. The CDR3 nucleotides are TGTGCCAGCAGTTTAGACACGGTTTATAGCAATCAGCCCCAGCATTTT. This rearrangement joins TRBV12-3 or TRBV12-4 to TRBJ1-5; no definite D call. This CDR3 comprises 16 residues. V was cut by 1 base and J by 0 bases, with 10 bases left in between.

The chain joins TRBV4-2 to TRBJ2-3; 8 nucleotides line up with TRBD2. The V gene's germline CDR1 is LGHNA and CDR2 YNFKEQ. V was pared by 3 bases and J by 2 bases, with 7 bases of the junction left unmatched. The CDR3 sequence is 16 residues long. As DNA, the CDR3 is TGTGCCAGCAGCCACCCCTCCGGGGGGGCCACAGATACGCAGTATTTT. Its protein is CASSHPSGGATDTQYF.

The rearrangement joins TRBV4-2 to TRBJ2-3, with TRBD2 matching 8 bases. Looked up from germline, CDR1 is LGHNA and CDR2 is YNFKEQ. Germline trimming cut 0 bases from V and 1 base from J; bases unmatched to any gene: 9. The CDR3 has 18 residues. CDR3: CASSQERGGGSGTDTQYF. In nucleotides, the CDR3 is TGTGCCAGCAGCCAAGAACGAGGCGGGGGGTCGGGCACAGATACGCAGTATTTT.

This clonotype was seen a handful of times. J is TRBJ1-1 and V is TRBV20-1; D ambiguous. V shed 2 bases and J shed 7 bases, with 11 bases lying between them. This CDR3 has 12 amino acids. Per germline, CDR1 DFQATT and CDR2 SNEGSKA (reference sequence). The CDR3 nucleotides read TGCAGTGCTAGACCTCGGGTCTTTGAAGCTTTCTTT. This encodes CSARPRVFEAFF.

The chain is built from TRBV9 and TRBJ1-5; 7 bases align to TRBD1. The CDR3 runs to 13 residues. V lost 3 bases and J lost 4; bases outside the gene matches: 1. The germline gives CDR1 SGDLS, CDR2 YYNGEE. The CDR3 coding sequence is TGTGCCAGCAGCGCGGACAGGAATCAGCCCCAGCATTTT. Amino acid sequence: CASSADRNQPQHF.

The V and J genes are TRBV15 and TRBJ1-1; D is unclear. The CDR3 is 17 amino acids. Germline assignment: CDR1 LNHNV and CDR2 YYDKDF (reference sequence). Trimming cost V 1 base and J 8 bases, with 23 bases left between them. The chain's CDR3 is CATSRVSPGPRFTEAFF. Written as DNA, the CDR3 is TGTGCCACCAGCAGAGTTTCACCGGGCCCCCGATTTACCGAAGCTTTCTTT.